This T cell receptor beta chain was retrieved from a study of T-cell reconstitution after alpha-beta-depleted transplantation in children. In its sample, this clonotype was seen many times. Germline V lookup: CDR1 SGHDT, CDR2 YYEEEE. The CDR3 sequence is 14 residues long. Trimming took off 5 bases at V and 2 bases at J, with 13 bases between the two ends. Unique molecular identifiers were built into the TCRbeta library. TCRdb called the PCR reads again in MiXCR, with one record for every CDR3 protein. This sample has 83,000 or so distinct CDR3 sequences, with 7% to 9% found just once. The material sequenced was PBMCs from the stem cell graft donor, taken from the stem cell graft. The J gene is TRBJ2-5, the V gene TRBV5-6; no clear D. The source is a human donor who donated a stem cell graft to a child with congenital amegakaryocytic thrombocytopenia. The CDR3 sequence is CASSRVAGQETQYF. The CDR3 coding sequence is TGTGCCAGCAGTAGGGTCGCAGGACAAGAGACCCAGTACTTC.